The 30 T cell receptor beta chains given below trace back to one sample, sequenced in a study of T cells expressing NK-cell markers. TCRdb derives one entry per CDR3 protein from the 5' RACE reads, leaving out DNA. The listing contains about half a million distinct CDR3 sequences. Input material: blood T cells: a sorted CD56 or NKG2C T cell subset, CD4+ or CD8+ T cells, or bulk PBMC T cells (not recorded which). The receptors originated from a woman aged 50 to 60 in good health.

This chain uses TRBV5-1 with TRBJ2-3; TCRdb's D call of TRBD1 is untestable without DNA. CDR1 and CDR2 from the germline V gene are SGHRS and YFSETQ. CDR3 size: 14 residues. CDR3 loop: CASSLESPPDTQYF.

The chain carries TRBV5-1 and TRBJ2-2; with no DNA, the TCRdb D assignment of TRBD1 cannot be verified. Germline CDR1 reads SGHRS; CDR2 reads YFSETQ. The CDR3 sequence is 14 residues long. CDR3 amino acids: CASRGDSVPGELFF.

The chain carries TRBV4-1 and TRBJ2-3; TCRdb indicates TRBD2, and absent DNA this call remains unverified. This CDR3 comprises 17 residues. Germline V gene sequence: CDR1 MGHRA, CDR2 YSYEKL. The CDR3 is CASSQGGPSGRVNTQYF.

The chain couples TRBV7-9 to TRBJ2-3. Germline V gene data show CDR1 as SEHNR and CDR2 as FQNEAQ (reference sequence). CDR3 length: 13 amino acids. The chain's CDR3 is CASSLPAADTQYF.

J is TRBJ2-1 and V is TRBV27; there is no DNA to check the TCRdb D call of TRBD1. The CDR3 sequence is 15 residues long. Germline assignment: CDR1 MNHEY and CDR2 SMNVEV (reference sequence). CDR3 protein: CASSRGQGLWNEQFF.

The chain recombines TRBV9 with TRBJ2-2; the TRBD1 assignment by TCRdb is unverifiable without DNA. Germline-derived CDR1 and CDR2 are SGDLS and YYNGEE. The length of the CDR3 is 14 residues. The chain's CDR3 is CASSVAGRTGELFF.

The chain joins TRBV2 to TRBJ2-7; the D call from TCRdb, TRBD2, cannot be confirmed without DNA. The CDR3 is made up of 14 amino acids. Germline V gene data show CDR1 as SNHLY and CDR2 as FYNNEI. The CDR3 protein is CASSEAAGGYEQYF.

The rearrangement uses TRBV27 and TRBJ1-2; TCRdb gives TRBD1 as the D gene, but with no DNA this cannot be confirmed. The CDR3 is 13 amino acids. Germline V gene data show CDR1 as MNHEY and CDR2 as SMNVEV (reference sequence). This CDR3 reads CASSKTGGGGYTF.

J is TRBJ2-3 and V is TRBV29-1; TCRdb's D call of TRBD2 is untestable without DNA. The germline gives CDR1 SQVTM, CDR2 ANQGSEA. The length of the CDR3 is 14 residues. This CDR3 is CTVALAGVTDTQYF.

J is TRBJ2-5 and V is TRBV12-3 or TRBV12-4; the D call from TCRdb, TRBD2, cannot be confirmed without DNA. The CDR3 sequence is 19 residues long. CDR3: CASQMGRGAETGYRKTQYF.

The chain employs TRBV7-9 and TRBJ1-2. The CDR3 length is 13 residues. Germline V gives CDR1 SEHNR, CDR2 FQNEAQ (reference sequence). The CDR3 is CASSFSWQSGYTF.

The chain is built from TRBV12-3 or TRBV12-4 and TRBJ2-1; TCRdb returns TRBD2, unconfirmable since there is no DNA. CDR3 size: 17 residues. This CDR3 reads CASSLGGRAPSMDEQFF.

The rearrangement uses TRBV3-1 and TRBJ2-1; TCRdb returns TRBD2, unconfirmable since there is no DNA. Germline CDR1 LGHDT, CDR2 YNNKEL (reference sequence). This CDR3 spans 14 amino acids. The chain's CDR3 is CASRPAGGPVSEFF.

The J gene is TRBJ1-1, the V gene TRBV27; TCRdb outputs TRBD1, but without DNA this stays unchecked. There are 11 residues in the CDR3. The germline V gene has CDR1 MNHEY and CDR2 SMNVEV (reference sequence). The CDR3 sequence is CASSSGFSAFF.

The rearrangement links TRBV5-1 to TRBJ2-2; TCRdb gives TRBD2 as the D gene, but with no DNA this cannot be confirmed. This CDR3 has 17 amino acids. Per the germline V gene, CDR1 is SGHRS and CDR2 is YFSETQ. CDR3 residues: CASSLKGGGTNTGELFF.

The chain uses TRBV20-1 and TRBJ1-4. Germline assignment: CDR1 DFQATT and CDR2 SNEGSKA (reference sequence). The CDR3 sequence is 12 residues long. The CDR3 region is CSARLVSEKLFF.

The chain uses TRBV6-2 or TRBV6-3 and TRBJ2-7; absent DNA, TCRdb's TRBD2 call cannot be checked. This CDR3 has 19 residues. The germline gives CDR1 MNHEY, CDR2 SVGEGT. CDR3 in amino acids: CASSSHPPGVGELLYEQYF.

The chain carries TRBV12-5 and TRBJ2-7; the TCRdb call, TRBD1, lacks DNA for checking. CDR3 length: 15 residues. Germline-derived CDR1 and CDR2 are LGHNT and FRNRAP. The chain's CDR3 is CASGDGTRIFYEQYF.

This chain joins TRBV21-1 and TRBJ2-7; TCRdb picks TRBD2, but there is no DNA to check that call. TRBV21-1 is assigned pseudogene status. The CDR3 is 17 amino acids. The CDR3 here is CASSDRDYLPEPHEQYF.

J is TRBJ1-2 and V is TRBV3-1; TCRdb's assignment of TRBD1 cannot be checked, as there is no DNA. The CDR3 runs 15 residues. Germline CDR1 reads LGHDT; CDR2 reads YNNKEL (reference sequence). CDR3 loop: CASSLQGQLYYGYTF.

V gene TRBV13 combines with J gene TRBJ2-1. The germline CDR1 and CDR2 sequences are PRHDT and FYEKMQ (reference sequence). The CDR3 sequence is 15 residues long. The CDR3 protein is CASSLVGGTDNEQFF.

The chain couples TRBV12-3 or TRBV12-4 to TRBJ2-3; TCRdb's D call of TRBD1 is untestable without DNA. The length of the CDR3 is 15 residues. The CDR3 loop reads CASSPGQGAQDTQYF.

This chain's CDR3 is CASSLGQGFNEQFF. The chain combines TRBV5-1 with TRBJ2-1; without DNA, the TCRdb call of TRBD1 cannot be checked. The CDR3 loop spans 14 amino acids. Germline V gives CDR1 SGHRS, CDR2 YFSETQ.

The chain combines TRBV5-1 with TRBJ1-2. The length of the CDR3 is 15 residues. Germline lookup yields CDR1 SGHRS and CDR2 YFSETQ. The CDR3 protein is CASSLTKDGLYGYTF.

The gene calls are TRBV20-1 and TRBJ1-5. This CDR3 contains 15 residues. Germline-derived CDR1 and CDR2 are DFQATT and SNEGSKA (reference sequence). CDR3: CSARDGLGGNQPQHF.

The CDR3 here is CASSPTGGARTDTQYF. The chain couples TRBV18 to TRBJ2-3. The CDR3 sequence is 16 residues long. Germline V gene sequence: CDR1 KGHSH, CDR2 LQKENI.

This chain links TRBV9 with TRBJ2-1; TCRdb selects TRBD2, and the lack of DNA leaves this call unchecked. The V gene's germline CDR1 is SGDLS and CDR2 YYNGEE. The CDR3 length is 15 residues. The CDR3 sequence: CASSVAGTIGNEQFF.

The rearrangement joins TRBV20-1 to TRBJ2-1. The V gene's germline CDR1 is DFQATT and CDR2 SNEGSKA (reference sequence). The CDR3 is 14 amino acids. CDR3 amino acids: CSARDWLAYNEQFF.

This sequence joins TRBV6-1 and TRBJ2-3; TCRdb returns TRBD2, unconfirmable since there is no DNA. CDR3 length equals 20 residues. Germline values: CDR1 MNHNS, CDR2 SASEGT. The CDR3 spells CASSEVKVPGLAGVVDTQYF.

This chain connects TRBV29-1 to TRBJ2-3; the TCRdb call, TRBD1, lacks DNA for checking. Per the germline V gene, CDR1 is SQVTM and CDR2 is ANQGSEA. The CDR3 loop spans 14 amino acids. The CDR3 sequence: CSVRDWGGADTQYF.